One sample yielded the 5 T cell receptor beta chains listed below, sequenced in a study of patients and donors after allogeneic stem cell transplantation. TCRdb passed the RT-PCR reads through MiXCR, listing each CDR3 protein once. This sample has some 880,000 distinct CDR3 sequences; around 17% occur once, and the top ten carry around 6%. Sequencing was carried out using blood, either unsorted or a sorted T cell fraction (not recorded which). The origin of the receptors is a human donor who was either an allogeneic HSCT recipient or a stem cell or donor lymphocyte infusion donor (not recorded which). It is not recorded whose cells these are; they may come from a transplant donor.

This clonotype was detected only a few times. The chain carries TRBV7-9 and TRBJ1-1, with D possibly TRBD1 on 6 matching bases. The CDR3 totals 14 residues. Germline V gene sequence: CDR1 SEHNR, CDR2 FQNEAQ (reference sequence). The V and J ends lost 4 bases and 3 bases respectively, with 12 bases between them. CDR3 protein: CASSSQGWHTEAFF. CDR3 coding DNA: TGTGCCAGCAGCTCGCAGGGGTGGCACACTGAAGCTTTCTTT.

This clonotype has only a few counts. This rearrangement joins TRBV4-2 to TRBJ1-3, with a tentative D call TRBD1 (6 bases). Per the germline V gene, CDR1 is LGHNA and CDR2 is YNFKEQ. The CDR3 covers 16 residues. Trimming stripped 3 bases from V and 2 bases from J, with 14 bases between. For the CDR3, the DNA is TGTGCCAGCAGCCAGCTGGCCGGGGGGCCTGGAAACACCATATATTTT. This sequence encodes CASSQLAGGPGNTIYF.

This clonotype has a count of ten or more. This chain connects TRBV6-1 to TRBJ2-1; 8 positions match TRBD2. This CDR3 is built from 18 residues. Germline V CDR1 and CDR2: MNHNS, SASEGT. V lost 8 bases to trimming and J lost 0 bases; unmatched junction nucleotides: 15. The CDR3 protein is CASGRVTSGGYSYNEQFF. CDR3 nucleotide sequence: TGTGCCAGCGGGAGGGTTACTAGCGGAGGCTACTCCTACAATGAGCAGTTCTTC.

This clonotype has at least ten counts. The chain couples TRBV20-1 to TRBJ2-2, with 10 bases lining up with TRBD2. The CDR3 contains 16 residues. Germline V gene data show CDR1 as DFQATT and CDR2 as SNEGSKA (reference sequence). The V gene end was trimmed by 3 bases and the J gene end by 4 bases; junction bases not matched to a gene: 8. CDR3 protein: CSARAAGGQGTGELFF. As DNA, the CDR3 is TGCAGTGCTAGGGCAGCGGGGGGGCAGGGCACCGGGGAGCTGTTTTTT.

There are a few counts of this clonotype. The chain has TRBV11-3 and TRBJ2-7, with D possibly TRBD2 on 5 matching bases. Looked up from germline, CDR1 is SGHNT and CDR2 is YENEEA. The CDR3 totals 17 residues. V was pared by 0 bases and J by 2 bases, with 17 bases between. The CDR3 sequence is CASSLDLRFSGPYEQYF. DNA for the CDR3: TGTGCCAGCAGCTTAGATCTCCGTTTCAGCGGTCCCTACGAGCAGTACTTC.